This T cell receptor (beta chain) was identified in a study of blood T cell repertoires in COVID-19 (TCRdb year 2020). With regard to the full study: Collaborator samples came from the United States, Italy and Spain and covered acute and convalescent phases of COVID-19. The material from the prospective study consisted of cDNA or gDNA derived from T cells, B-cell-depleted T cells, or PBMCs. The dataset comprised deeply sampled blood TCRbeta repertoires from subjects exposed to, actively infected with, or recovered from COVID-19. The repertoires were released in a freely available public database intended as a resource for research on the immune response to SARS-CoV-2. The samples were drawn from the first 160 participants of the ongoing ImmuneRACE study and from 950 to 1,500 subjects provided by 6 global collaborators. The sample metadata nearly always contained a de-identified subject ID, COVID-19 status, age in years and sex. Where available, HLA class I and class II types were obtained from metadata supplied by the sample provider rather than from assay-based typing. Overall study outcomes, separate from this receptor: How much clinical and demographic metadata was included differed by source and by participant, and the metadata was provided uncurated.

About this clone: No antigen is known for it. No clone much larger than this one lies a single base away; base qualities are absent.

The junction shows trimming of 8 bases on V and 1 base on J, and the gene matches do not reach 8 bases of it. From a lookup of the germline V gene, CDR1 and CDR2 are SNHLY and FYNNEI. The CDR3 covers 15 residues, taking in both the cysteine and the phenylalanine. Only CDR3 DNA is held: 45 bases, read in frame from base 1. At one collaborating source in Seattle, patients were enrolled during active infection and were followed longitudinally through the course of disease. The collaborating institutions used their own protocols to collect whole blood in K2EDTA tubes. For TCRbeta analysis, collaborators shipped samples in one of three forms: frozen whole blood, isolated PBMCs, or DNA extracted from either of those sample types. The immunoSEQ Assay, a bias-controlled multiplex PCR, was used to amplify TCRbeta CDR3 regions from genomic DNA. In the paper's pipeline: Nucleated cell counts per sample were estimated from amplification of reference gene primers within the assay. To quantify the absolute abundance of each unique TCRbeta CDR3 rearrangement, sequence reads were collapsed and filtered. For each sample, productive Simpson clonality was calculated as the square root of Simpson's diversity index across productive rearrangements. TCRdb carries this immuneACCESS record with in-frame sequences only. Its versions omit some clonotypes, under half of them owing to an unresolved V gene in the studies checked, with the rest unexplained. V and J calls and clone size are those listed in that table; D and trimming were worked out from the DNA. The table for this sample lists roughly 570,000 clones; 85% to 90% of them were counted only once. The top ten hold less than 9% of the sample.

Sequenced input: peripheral blood. The receptor was isolated from a woman in her forties or fifties with COVID-19, enrolled during active disease. The chain couples TRBV2 to TRBJ2-3; 8 bases in the middle match TRBD2. The CDR3 reads as follows: CASVLGGAGTDTQYF. The DNA sequence reads TGTGCCAGCGTCCTCGGGGGGGCCGGCACAGATACGCAGTATTTT.